The 32 T cell receptor beta chains below come from one sample, sequenced in a study of blood T cell repertoires in COVID-19. Using immunoSEQ multiplex PCR, the repertoire was profiled, and TCRdb retains in-frame clones only, with some absent. The table includes 350,000 or so clones, 88% detected once. Sequencing input: peripheral blood. These TCRs come from a woman in her thirties with COVID-19, enrolled during active disease.

The V and J genes are TRBV2 and TRBJ1-6, with D unresolved. The germline CDR1 and CDR2 sequences are SNHLY and FYNNEI. This CDR3 contains 13 residues. V lost 8 bases and J 5 bases, leaving 10 bases between the germline ends. Here the CDR3 DNA reads TGTGCCAGCTCCGGGTCCAATAATTCACCCCTCCACTTT. Protein: CASSGSNNSPLHF.

The V and J genes are TRBV5-4 and TRBJ1-2; possible D gene TRBD1, 6 bases. This CDR3 has 15 amino acids. Germline V gives CDR1 SGHNT, CDR2 YYREEE (reference sequence). Trimming took 4 bases from V and 1 from J, leaving 14 bases between them. CDR3 DNA sequence: TGTGCCAGCAGCCCGGAGACAGGCTATAACTATGGCTACACCTTC. Encoded protein: CASSPETGYNYGYTF.

This clone was counted once. V usage is TRBV28 and J usage is TRBJ1-1, with D hard to call. V was pared by 1 base and J by 0 bases, with 6 bases between. The germline V gene encodes CDR1 MDHEN and CDR2 SYDVKM. The CDR3 consists of 14 residues. This chain's CDR3 is CASSLSGMNTEAFF. The CDR3 DNA reads TGTGCCAGCAGTTTATCCGGTATGAACACTGAAGCTTTCTTT.

The CDR3 DNA sequence: TGTGCCAGCAGTTCCCGTCTGGGAAACACCATATATTTT. Translated, it gives CASSSRLGNTIYF. The V gene is TRBV12-3 or TRBV12-4, the J gene TRBJ1-3; D remains ambiguous. V lost 4 bases to trimming and J lost 4 bases, with 8 bases between them. This CDR3 spans 13 amino acids.

The rearrangement links TRBV18 to TRBJ2-7; D is uncertain. V lost 2 bases and J 3 bases, leaving 8 bases between the germline ends. The CDR3 length is 13 residues. CDR1 is KGHSH, CDR2 LQKENI, per germline. The CDR3 DNA reads TGTGCCAGCTCACCATTACTGAACTACGAGCAGTACTTC. Its translation is CASSPLLNYEQYF. The variable domain in full, with the rest retrieved from reference TRBV18 and TRBJ2-7, is NAGVMQNPRHLVRRRGQEARLRCSPMKGHSHVYWYRQLPEEGLKFMVYLQKENIIDESGMPKERFSAEFPKEGPSILRIQQVVRGDSAAYFCASSPLLNYEQYFGPGTRLTVT.

V usage is TRBV7-2 and J usage is TRBJ1-1, with 9 bases matching TRBD1. The V segment lost 3 bases and the J segment 4 bases; nucleotides outside the gene matches: 6. The length of the CDR3 is 15 residues. Germline V gene data show CDR1 as SGHTA and CDR2 as FQGNSA. The CDR3, as DNA: TGTGCCAGCAGCTTTCCCGGGACAGGGCGCACTGAAGCTTTCTTT. As protein: CASSFPGTGRTEAFF. Drawing the rest from reference TRBV7-2 and TRBJ1-1, the complete variable domain is GAGVSQSPSNKVTEKGKDVELRCDPISGHTALYWYRQSLGQGLEFLIYFQGNSAPDKSGLPSDRFSAERTGGSVSTLTIQRTQQEDSAVYLCASSFPGTGRTEAFFGQGTRLTVV.

This chain joins TRBV10-3 and TRBJ2-3; unclear D gene. Per the germline V gene, CDR1 is ENHRY and CDR2 is SYGVKD. The CDR3 covers 13 residues. The V end was cut by 3 bases, the J end by 2 bases, with 6 bases between. CDR3 loop: CAISDYTTDTQYF. The CDR3 DNA sequence: TGTGCCATCAGTGATTACACCACAGATACGCAGTATTTT.

V gene TRBV27 combines with J gene TRBJ1-1; 10 nucleotides align to TRBD1. The CDR3 spans 14 residues. The ends lost 4 bases at V and 5 bases at J; junction bases unmatched: 4. Germline loops: CDR1 MNHEY, CDR2 SMNVEV (reference sequence). CDR3 in amino acids: CASSYGQGGTEAFF. In nucleotides, the CDR3 is TGTGCCAGCAGTTACGGACAGGGGGGTACTGAAGCTTTCTTT.

This chain uses TRBV4-2 with TRBJ2-2; 14 bases are shared with TRBD2. CDR3 length equals 17 residues. The V segment lost 3 bases and the J segment 6 bases; nucleotides outside the gene matches: 6. CDR1 LGHNA and CDR2 YNFKEQ come from the germline V gene. CDR3 in DNA: TGTGCCAGCAGCCAGATCGGGACTAGCGGGAGAGCCGGGGAGCTGTTTTTT. It specifies CASSQIGTSGRAGELFF.

CDR3 residues: CASSLAGPGGTEAFF. CDR3 in DNA: TGCGCCAGCAGCTTGGCCGGTCCCGGGGGCACTGAAGCTTTCTTT. The J gene is TRBJ1-1, the V gene TRBV5-1; tentative D call: TRBD1 (5 bases). The CDR3 has 15 residues. V lost 0 bases, J lost 4 bases, and 13 bases lay in between. Germline CDR1 SGHRS, CDR2 YFSETQ.

J is TRBJ1-4 and V is TRBV5-1; D unresolved. Germline CDR1 is SGHRS and CDR2 is YFSETQ. Between the trimmed V and J ends, which lost 0 bases and 7 bases, there was a span of 16 bases. The length of the CDR3 is 16 residues. In DNA, the CDR3 is TGCGCCAGCAGCTTGGGAGGGAGAAATACCCCTGAAAAACTGTTTTTT. The encoded protein is CASSLGGRNTPEKLFF.

V and J are TRBV7-8 and TRBJ1-4; D perhaps matches TRBD1 (5 bases). The CDR3 runs 15 residues. V lost 3 bases, J lost 3 bases, and 11 bases lay in between. CDR1 and CDR2 from the germline V gene are SGHVS and FQNEAQ. The CDR3 loop is CASSFPRGSNEKLFF. CDR3 bases: TGTGCCAGCAGCTTCCCTAGGGGCTCTAATGAAAAACTGTTTTTT.

The chain employs TRBV7-8 and TRBJ1-3, with TRBD1 identical over 7 bases. The V and J ends lost 1 base and 2 bases, in that order; junction bases with no gene match: 14. This CDR3 has 19 amino acids. The germline gives CDR1 SGHVS, CDR2 FQNEAQ. This chain's CDR3 is CASSLGLLLTGTAGNTIYF. The CDR3, as DNA: TGTGCCAGCAGCTTAGGGCTCCTCCTGACAGGGACCGCTGGAAACACCATATATTTT.

The J gene is TRBJ2-3, the V gene TRBV11-3; possibly TRBD2 for D (5 bases). Deletions cut 5 bases from V and 4 bases from J, with 19 bases between. The CDR3 is made up of 16 amino acids. Germline CDR1 and CDR2: SGHNT and YENEEA. The DNA for the CDR3 is TGTGCCAGCAGCCTCGGGGATACCTTACTGTCAGATACGCAGTATTTT. It codes for CASSLGDTLLSDTQYF.

This chain uses TRBV7-2 with TRBJ1-5; 12 nucleotides match TRBD1. The CDR3 is 14 residues long. Germline V gives CDR1 SGHTA, CDR2 FQGNSA. V lost 5 bases and J lost 7; bases outside the gene matches: 3. CDR3 DNA: TGTGCCAGCAGCCCGGGGACAGGGGGCCAGCCCCAGCATTTT. Translating gives CASSPGTGGQPQHF.

This clone was counted between two and nine times. This rearrangement joins TRBV6-2 or TRBV6-3 to TRBJ1-5, with 7 bases identical to TRBD1. The length of the CDR3 is 15 residues. The germline CDR1 and CDR2 sequences are MNHEY and SVGEGT. Losses at the gene ends were 6 bases for V and 5 bases for J; bases not matched to a gene: 10. CDR3 sequence reads: CASSLRAGQYQPQHF. As DNA, the CDR3 is TGTGCCAGCAGCTTACGGGCGGGACAGTATCAGCCCCAGCATTTT.

This rearrangement joins TRBV6-5 to TRBJ1-2; D call uncertain. CDR1 MNHEY and CDR2 SVGAGI come from the germline V gene. V was pared by 7 bases and J by 7 bases, with 13 bases between. CDR3 length: 12 amino acids. The CDR3: CASTGPGRGYTF. The DNA of the CDR3 is TGTGCCAGCACTGGGCCAGGCCGTGGCTACACCTTC.

The genes are TRBV3-1 (or the pseudogene TRBV3-2) and TRBJ1-4, with D perhaps TRBD1 (6 bases). Trimming removed 0 bases at V and 8 bases at J, with 13 bases between. Germline V gene data show CDR1 as LGHDT and CDR2 as YNNKEL (reference sequence). CDR3 length: 15 amino acids. The CDR3 is CASSQEGQGREKLFF. The CDR3 DNA sequence: TGTGCCAGCAGCCAAGAAGGGCAGGGGAGAGAAAAACTGTTTTTT.

This rearrangement joins TRBV29-1 to TRBJ1-1; D remains unclear. V lost 4 bases and J lost 5, with 11 bases in between. Germline V CDR1 and CDR2: SQVTM, ANQGSEA. The CDR3 runs to 12 residues. The CDR3 DNA sequence: TGCAGCGTTGCCGACCTAGGAACTGAAGCTTTCTTT. It translates to CSVADLGTEAFF.

This clone was found many times. This chain uses TRBV6-4 with TRBJ2-1; 8 bases align to TRBD2. The CDR3 has 15 residues. CDR1 is MRHNA, CDR2 SNTAGT, per germline. The trim removed 0 bases at V and 5 bases at J, leaving 3 bases unmatched. CDR3 loop: CASSDSAGGHNEQFF. CDR3 sequence (DNA): TGTGCCAGCAGTGACTCCGCGGGGGGCCACAATGAGCAGTTCTTC.

This clone was detected only once. The chain joins TRBV5-4 to TRBJ2-3; 13 positions match TRBD2. The CDR3 extends over 17 amino acids. Trimming cost V 1 base and J 0 bases; bases outside gene matches: 2. Per germline, CDR1 SGHNT and CDR2 YYREEE (reference sequence). The DNA for the CDR3 is TGTGCCAGCAGCTTGACTAGCGGGGGGGCTAGCACAGATACGCAGTATTTT. Translating it yields CASSLTSGGASTDTQYF.

This sequence joins TRBV5-8 and TRBJ1-1; 7 positions match TRBD1. There are 15 residues in the CDR3. The J segment lost 2 bases and the V segment lost 5 bases, leaving 9 bases of the junction unmatched. The germline CDR1 and CDR2 sequences are SGHTS and YDEGEE. CDR3 loop: CASRNTQGINTEAFF. In DNA, the CDR3 is TGTGCCAGCAGAAATACACAGGGGATCAACACTGAAGCTTTCTTT.

V and J are TRBV7-2 and TRBJ1-2; 9 positions match TRBD1. The V and J ends lost 3 bases and 8 bases, in that order; junction bases with no gene match: 4. There are 13 residues in the CDR3. Germline values: CDR1 SGHTA, CDR2 FQGNSA. The CDR3 nucleotides are TGTGCCAGCAGCTTCTACAGGGGGCAGGGCTACACCTTC. Its translation is CASSFYRGQGYTF. Variable domain in full (rest from reference TRBV7-2 and TRBJ1-2): GAGVSQSPSNKVTEKGKDVELRCDPISGHTALYWYRQSLGQGLEFLIYFQGNSAPDKSGLPSDRFSAERTGGSVSTLTIQRTQQEDSAVYLCASSFYRGQGYTFGSGTRLTVV.

The rearrangement uses TRBV10-3 and TRBJ2-7, with 12 positions matching TRBD1. The V gene's germline CDR1 is ENHRY and CDR2 SYGVKD. The CDR3 consists of 15 residues. The V and J ends lost 4 bases and 5 bases, in that order; junction bases with no gene match: 6. CDR3: CAISGTGTGGDEQYF. As DNA, the CDR3 is TGTGCCATCAGTGGAACCGGGACAGGGGGCGACGAGCAGTACTTC.

The rearrangement uses TRBV13 and TRBJ2-5, with TRBD2 identical over 13 bases. Germline lookup yields CDR1 PRHDT and CDR2 FYEKMQ (reference sequence). The CDR3 is 17 residues long. V dropped 5 bases and J dropped 4; count of bases not matched to a gene: 10. The CDR3 loop reads CASSTGTSGVVGETQYF. CDR3 bases: TGTGCCAGCAGCACAGGGACTAGCGGGGTCGTGGGAGAGACCCAGTACTTC.

The chain has TRBV11-3 and TRBJ2-2; D ambiguous. The CDR3 consists of 13 residues. The V gene lost 8 bases and the J gene lost 7 bases, with 14 bases spanning the gap. Looked up from germline, CDR1 is SGHNT and CDR2 is YENEEA. The CDR3 nucleotides read TGTGCCAGCGGGCCGTATTTTAGCGGGGAGCTGTTTTTT. Translated, it gives CASGPYFSGELFF.

The rearrangement joins TRBV5-4 to TRBJ2-2, with D possibly matching TRBD2 (5 bases). Germline loops: CDR1 SGHNT, CDR2 YYREEE (reference sequence). Between the trimmed V and J ends, which lost 3 bases and 2 bases, there was a span of 14 bases. The CDR3 extends over 16 amino acids. CDR3 sequence reads: CASSSLAGVNTGELFF. The CDR3 bases are TGTGCCAGCAGCTCCCTCGCGGGCGTAAACACCGGGGAGCTGTTTTTT.

V usage is TRBV2 and J usage is TRBJ2-7; 12 bases fit TRBD2. There are 15 residues in the CDR3. J gave up 3 bases and V 6 bases, and 6 bases lay outside the gene matches. Germline-derived CDR1 and CDR2 are SNHLY and FYNNEI. This CDR3 reads CASSGGLAGYYEQYF. The CDR3 DNA reads TGTGCCAGCAGCGGAGGACTAGCGGGGTACTACGAGCAGTACTTC.

The V call is TRBV5-1, the J call TRBJ1-1; D unresolved. The CDR3 has 14 amino acids. The germline V gene has CDR1 SGHRS and CDR2 YFSETQ. V dropped 2 bases and J dropped 3 bases, with 11 bases sitting between them. CDR3 protein: CASSFENGDTEAFF. The CDR3, as DNA: TGCGCCAGCAGCTTCGAGAACGGGGACACTGAAGCTTTCTTT.

This chain links TRBV6-5 with TRBJ1-1, with a weak D call TRBD1 (5 bases). The CDR3 runs to 13 residues. Germline lookup yields CDR1 MNHEY and CDR2 SVGAGI. Between the trimmed V and J ends, which lost 8 bases and 4 bases, there was a span of 14 bases. CDR3 region: CASCPGPGTEAFF. The CDR3 nucleotides are TGTGCCAGCTGCCCAGGGCCGGGCACTGAAGCTTTCTTT.

This clone occurred once. The J gene is TRBJ1-2, the V gene TRBV27, with TRBD1 as a possible D gene (6 bases). The germline CDR1 and CDR2 sequences are MNHEY and SMNVEV (reference sequence). V was clipped by 5 bases and J by 8 bases, with 15 bases between them. The CDR3 is made up of 13 amino acids. CDR3 protein: CASSLRTGGGYTF. CDR3 nucleotide sequence: TGTGCCAGCAGTCTACGAACGGGGGGCGGCTACACCTTC.

This clone was detected only a few times. The CDR3 is CASTRGLNTEAFF. The CDR3 region has the DNA TGTGCCAGCACCAGGGGACTGAACACTGAAGCTTTCTTT. This chain connects TRBV5-4 to TRBJ1-1; TRBD1 is a possible D gene (6 bases). This CDR3 has 13 amino acids. V was pared by 6 bases and J by 0 bases, with 9 bases between. The V gene's germline CDR1 is SGHNT and CDR2 YYREEE (reference sequence).